The 24 T cell receptor beta chains in this list originate from one sample, sequenced in a study of control samples from healthy donors and cancer patients. The protocol was immunoSEQ multiplex PCR, while the TCRdb copy is restricted to in-frame clones and leaves out a portion. Among around 180,000 clones listed, 80% to 95% were seen once. Specimen: blood. These receptors were obtained from a woman between 40 and 55 years old in good health.

This rearrangement joins TRBV4-1 to TRBJ2-2, with D tentatively TRBD2 (5 bases). The CDR3 totals 17 residues. Trimming stripped 4 bases from V and 1 base from J, with 16 bases between. Per germline, CDR1 MGHRA and CDR2 YSYEKL. CDR3 sequence (DNA): TGCGCCAGCAGCCCCCAAGTATGGGGAGAGAACACCGGGGAGCTGTTTTTT. Residues: CASSPQVWGENTGELFF.

V usage is TRBV5-5 and J usage is TRBJ2-2, with D unresolved. The V gene lost 4 bases and the J gene lost 1 base, with 14 bases spanning the gap. Germline V gives CDR1 SGHKS, CDR2 YYEKEE (reference sequence). The CDR3 sequence is 16 residues long. The CDR3 DNA follows: TGTGCCAGCAGCCCCCATTCCCAAGTGAACACCGGGGAGCTGTTTTTT. Residues: CASSPHSQVNTGELFF.

This CDR3 is CASSEEENTEAFF. Here the CDR3 DNA reads TGTGCCAGCAGTGAAGAGGAGAACACTGAAGCTTTCTTT. The rearrangement uses TRBV6-1 and TRBJ1-1, with D unclear. Germline V lookup: CDR1 MNHNS, CDR2 SASEGT. The CDR3 is made up of 13 amino acids. Trimming shortened V by 1 base and J by 1 base, and 4 bases separated the two germline ends.

This clone was seen a single time. CDR3 nucleotide sequence: TGTGCCAGCAGTCTAGGGGGACACCATAATTCACCCCTCCACTTT. Protein: CASSLGGHHNSPLHF. The chain links TRBV6-5 to TRBJ1-6, with D possibly being TRBD1 (6 bases). The germline V gene encodes CDR1 MNHEY and CDR2 SVGAGI. The CDR3 contains 15 residues. The germline V and J ends were trimmed by 5 bases and 5 bases, with 13 bases remaining between them.

This chain uses TRBV5-1 with TRBJ2-3, with 7 bases lining up with TRBD2. CDR1 and CDR2 (germline): SGHRS, YFSETQ. The CDR3 spans 14 residues. The ends lost 2 bases at V and 2 bases at J; junction bases unmatched: 2. Here the CDR3 reads CASSFGGNTDTQYF. The CDR3 DNA follows: TGCGCCAGCAGCTTCGGGGGGAACACAGATACGCAGTATTTT.

The rearrangement joins TRBV5-4 to TRBJ2-3; the match to TRBD1 covers 7 bases. Trimming at V came to 0 bases and at J to 5 bases, leaving 3 bases not matched to a gene. The V gene's germline CDR1 is SGHNT and CDR2 YYREEE (reference sequence). CDR3 size: 14 residues. In nucleotides, the CDR3 is TGTGCCAGCAGCTTGGAGGCAGGGGGAGATACGCAGTATTTT. Its translation is CASSLEAGGDTQYF.

The chain has TRBV19 and TRBJ2-5, with 10 bases identical to TRBD2. The trim removed 3 bases at V and 4 bases at J, leaving 5 bases unmatched. Germline CDR1 LNHDA, CDR2 SQIVND (reference sequence). The length of the CDR3 is 15 residues. The CDR3 DNA follows: TGTGCCAGTAGTATGAGCGGGGGGGCGGGAGAGACCCAGTACTTC. Its translation: CASSMSGGAGETQYF. The entire variable domain, with the rest obtained from reference TRBV19 and TRBJ2-5, is as follows: DGGITQSPKYLFRKEGQNVTLSCEQNLNHDAMYWYRQDPGQGLRLIYYSQIVNDFQKGDIAEGYSVSREKKESFPLTVTSAQKNPTAFYLCASSMSGGAGETQYFGPGTRLLVL.

The chain uses TRBV11-2 and TRBJ1-1, with D uncertain. Deletions cut 5 bases from V and 8 bases from J, with 27 bases between. Per the germline V gene, CDR1 is SGHAT and CDR2 is FQNNGV. The CDR3 sequence is 17 residues long. In nucleotides, the CDR3 is TGTGCCAGCAGCCCCTACCGAGGAACCGGGATCCAGGCGGAAGCTTTCTTT. It codes for CASSPYRGTGIQAEAFF.

V and J are TRBV6-1 and TRBJ1-5; D is ambiguous. There are 17 residues in the CDR3. Trimming removed 4 bases from V and 0 bases from J, with 16 bases in between. CDR1 and CDR2 (germline): MNHNS, SASEGT. For the CDR3, the DNA is TGTGCCAGCAGTGCCGGCCTGGGAGGGAATAGCAATCAGCCCCAGCATTTT. Its protein product is CASSAGLGGNSNQPQHF.

The V and J genes are TRBV12-3 or TRBV12-4 and TRBJ1-1, with D tentatively TRBD1 (5 bases). V lost 1 base and J lost 6, with 9 bases in between. This CDR3 is built from 13 residues. The CDR3 DNA reads TGTGCCAGCAGTTTAGGGGGGGTCCCTGAAGCTTTCTTT. It specifies CASSLGGVPEAFF.

The chain is built from TRBV10-1 and TRBJ2-1, with unresolved D. The CDR3 runs to 12 residues. Trimming cost V 2 bases and J 4 bases, with 3 bases left between them. The germline CDR1 and CDR2 sequences are WNHNN and SYGVQD (reference sequence). CDR3 in amino acids: CASSEGYNEQFF. The CDR3, as DNA: TGCGCCAGCAGTGAGGGTTACAATGAGCAGTTCTTC.

The rearrangement uses TRBV3-1 (or the pseudogene TRBV3-2) and TRBJ2-3, with D hard to call. V was cut by 4 bases and J by 4 bases, with 15 bases left in between. The length of the CDR3 is 15 residues. Per the germline V gene, CDR1 is LGHDT and CDR2 is YNNKEL (reference sequence). The CDR3 DNA reads TGTGCCAGCAGCCCTGCTGGAACCCTGGCAGATACGCAGTATTTT. Translation gives CASSPAGTLADTQYF.

V usage is TRBV7-9 and J usage is TRBJ2-1; TRBD1 agrees at 7 bases. After removal of 6 bases from V and 2 bases from J, the junction contained 10 bases not matched to a gene. This CDR3 spans 16 amino acids. CDR1 and CDR2 from the germline V gene are SEHNR and FQNEAQ (reference sequence). In nucleotides, the CDR3 is TGTGCCAGCAGTCAAGGGGGCTGGGATACCTACAATGAGCAGTTCTTC. It encodes CASSQGGWDTYNEQFF.

The chain links TRBV2 to TRBJ1-4, with D perhaps matching TRBD1 (6 bases). This CDR3 spans 16 amino acids. The germline V gene has CDR1 SNHLY and CDR2 FYNNEI. Between the trimmed V and J ends, which lost 6 bases and 7 bases, there was a span of 21 bases. The CDR3 bases are TGTGCCAGCAGGTTGGAGAGAGGGGGGTGGAGTGAAAAACTGTTTTTT. It specifies CASRLERGGWSEKLFF.

This clone was recorded at least ten times. The chain recombines TRBV7-3 with TRBJ2-1; 8 bases agree with TRBD2. Germline V gives CDR1 SGHTA, CDR2 FQGTGA. The CDR3 is 15 amino acids. J gave up 7 bases and V 3 bases, and 8 bases lay outside the gene matches. The CDR3: CASSLLAGGANEQFF. The CDR3 DNA sequence: TGTGCCAGCAGCTTGCTGGCGGGGGGTGCAAATGAGCAGTTCTTC.

This chain links TRBV6-6 with TRBJ2-7, with 10 bases identical to TRBD1. The J segment lost 0 bases and the V segment lost 5 bases, leaving 4 bases of the junction unmatched. The CDR3 is 15 amino acids. The germline V gene encodes CDR1 MNHNY and CDR2 SVGAGI (reference sequence). CDR3 DNA: TGTGCCAGCAGTAACCGGGACAGGGGCTCCTACGAGCAGTACTTC. This gives the protein CASSNRDRGSYEQYF.

The J gene is TRBJ1-1, the V gene TRBV27, with D tentatively TRBD1 (5 bases). Germline V gene lookup returns CDR1 MNHEY and CDR2 SMNVEV (reference sequence). The V end was cut by 5 bases, the J end by 3 bases, with 28 bases between. The CDR3 has 19 amino acids. CDR3 bases: TGTGCCAGCAGTCCCGCAACAGGAGTACACTCCATTTCGGACACTGAAGCTTTCTTT. It specifies CASSPATGVHSISDTEAFF.

V usage is TRBV5-1 and J usage is TRBJ1-4, with D perhaps TRBD1 (5 bases). In germline, CDR1 is SGHRS, CDR2 YFSETQ. V was pared by 4 bases and J by 8 bases, with 15 bases between. The CDR3 runs 14 residues. CDR3 DNA: TGCGCCAGCAGCACTGGGACCTCTGAGGAAAAACTGTTTTTT. Translation gives CASSTGTSEEKLFF.

The genes are TRBV5-6 and TRBJ1-4; TRBD1 is a possible D gene (5 bases). Germline-derived CDR1 and CDR2 are SGHDT and YYEEEE. V lost 0 bases and J lost 7, with 13 bases in between. The CDR3 has 15 amino acids. CDR3 residues: CASSLAGRRSEKLFF. In DNA form, the CDR3 reads TGTGCCAGCAGCTTGGCGGGACGGCGGAGTGAAAAACTGTTTTTT. The full variable domain, rest sourced from reference TRBV5-6 and TRBJ1-4, is DAGVTQSPTHLIKTRGQQVTLRCSPKSGHDTVSWYQQALGQGPQFIFQYYEEEERQRGNFPDRFSGHQFPNYSSELNVNALLLGDSALYLCASSLAGRRSEKLFFGSGTQLSVL.

The chain combines TRBV10-3 with TRBJ1-6, with D tentatively TRBD1 (6 bases). V was trimmed by 6 bases and J by 6 bases, leaving 12 bases between them. The germline V gene has CDR1 ENHRY and CDR2 SYGVKD. The CDR3 totals 14 residues. CDR3 sequence (DNA): TGTGCCATCAGCCGGGACACCGGTAATTCACCCCTCCACTTT. Encoded protein: CAISRDTGNSPLHF.

To note about this clone: The same CDR3 can be traced to other DNA sequences in this sample. V usage is TRBV2 and J usage is TRBJ1-6; 7 bases are a match to TRBD1. After removal of 2 bases from V and 7 bases from J, the junction contained 2 bases not matched to a gene. The germline V gene has CDR1 SNHLY and CDR2 FYNNEI. The CDR3 runs to 14 residues. The CDR3 is CASSESGGNSPLHF. DNA of the CDR3: TGTGCCAGCAGTGAATCAGGGGGGAATTCACCCCTCCACTTT.

This sequence joins TRBV4-1 and TRBJ1-6; no reliable D call. This CDR3 comprises 16 residues. Germline V gene sequence: CDR1 MGHRA, CDR2 YSYEKL. Trimming pared 0 bases from V and 5 bases from J, leaving 11 bases between. DNA for the CDR3: TGCGCCAGCAGCCAAGAACGAGGACTGGATAATTCACCCCTCCACTTT. Its protein is CASSQERGLDNSPLHF.

This sequence joins TRBV10-3 and TRBJ2-7; 9 positions match TRBD1. Trimming took 4 bases from V and 7 from J; bases not matched to a gene: 2. The germline CDR1 and CDR2 sequences are ENHRY and SYGVKD. The length of the CDR3 is 12 residues. CDR3 bases: TGTGCCATCAGTGGGGACAGGGATGAGCAGTACTTC. It yields the protein CAISGDRDEQYF.

V gene TRBV6-6 combines with J gene TRBJ2-3, with D perhaps matching TRBD2 (5 bases). The CDR3 has 15 residues. CDR1 and CDR2 (germline): MNHNY, SVGAGI (reference sequence). Trimming removed 6 bases from V and 1 base from J, with 14 bases in between. CDR3 sequence: CASRGRLAGTDTQYF. The CDR3 DNA follows: TGTGCCAGCAGGGGCAGGCTAGCAGGCACAGATACGCAGTATTTT.